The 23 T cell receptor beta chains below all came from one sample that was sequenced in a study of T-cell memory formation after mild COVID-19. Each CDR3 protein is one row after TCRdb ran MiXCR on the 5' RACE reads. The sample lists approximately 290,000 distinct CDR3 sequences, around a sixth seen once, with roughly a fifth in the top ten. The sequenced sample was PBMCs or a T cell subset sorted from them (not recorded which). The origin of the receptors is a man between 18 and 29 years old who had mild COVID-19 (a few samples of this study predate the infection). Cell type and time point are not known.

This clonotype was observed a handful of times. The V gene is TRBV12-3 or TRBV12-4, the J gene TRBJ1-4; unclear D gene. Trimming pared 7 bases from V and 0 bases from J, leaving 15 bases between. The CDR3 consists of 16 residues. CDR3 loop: CASKKRAGPTNEKLFF. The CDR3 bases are TGTGCCAGCAAAAAAAGGGCGGGCCCAACTAATGAAAAACTGTTTTTT.

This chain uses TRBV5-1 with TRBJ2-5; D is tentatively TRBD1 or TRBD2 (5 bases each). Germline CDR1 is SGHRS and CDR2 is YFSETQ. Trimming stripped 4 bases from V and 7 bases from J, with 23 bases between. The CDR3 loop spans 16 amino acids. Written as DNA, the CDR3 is TGCGCCAGCAGCCCCCGCCCGGAGGATCCTGGGGGGACCCAGTACTTC. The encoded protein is CASSPRPEDPGGTQYF.

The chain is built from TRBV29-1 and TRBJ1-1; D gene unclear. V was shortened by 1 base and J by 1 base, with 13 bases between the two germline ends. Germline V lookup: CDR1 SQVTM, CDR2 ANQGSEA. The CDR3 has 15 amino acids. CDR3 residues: CSVEGASRGNTEAFF. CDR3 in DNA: TGCAGCGTTGAAGGGGCTTCACGGGGGAACACTGAAGCTTTCTTT.

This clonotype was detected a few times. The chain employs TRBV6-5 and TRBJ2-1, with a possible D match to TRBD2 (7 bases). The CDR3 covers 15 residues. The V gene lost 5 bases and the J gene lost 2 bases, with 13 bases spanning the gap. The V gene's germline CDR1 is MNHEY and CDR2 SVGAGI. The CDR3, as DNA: TGTGCCAGCAGTCCTGGGGGGGCGGCCTACAATGAGCAGTTCTTC. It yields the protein CASSPGGAAYNEQFF.

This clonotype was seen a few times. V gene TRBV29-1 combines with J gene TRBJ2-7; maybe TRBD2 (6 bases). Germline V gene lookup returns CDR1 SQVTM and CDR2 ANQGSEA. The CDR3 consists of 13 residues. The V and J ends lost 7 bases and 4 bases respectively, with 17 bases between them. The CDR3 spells CSALLEGAYEQYF. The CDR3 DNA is TGCAGCGCCCTCCTGGAGGGAGCTTACGAGCAGTACTTC.

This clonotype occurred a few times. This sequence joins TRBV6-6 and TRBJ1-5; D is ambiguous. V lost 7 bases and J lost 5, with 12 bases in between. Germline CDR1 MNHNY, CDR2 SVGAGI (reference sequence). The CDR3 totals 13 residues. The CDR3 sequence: CASTERTDQPQHF. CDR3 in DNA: TGTGCCAGCACAGAGAGAACCGATCAGCCCCAGCATTTT.

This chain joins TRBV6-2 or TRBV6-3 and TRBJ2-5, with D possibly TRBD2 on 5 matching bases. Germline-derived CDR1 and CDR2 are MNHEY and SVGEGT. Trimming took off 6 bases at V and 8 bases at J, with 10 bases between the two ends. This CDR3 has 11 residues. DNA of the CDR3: TGTGCCAGCAGCCCCGGACTTACCCAGTACTTC. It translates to CASSPGLTQYF.

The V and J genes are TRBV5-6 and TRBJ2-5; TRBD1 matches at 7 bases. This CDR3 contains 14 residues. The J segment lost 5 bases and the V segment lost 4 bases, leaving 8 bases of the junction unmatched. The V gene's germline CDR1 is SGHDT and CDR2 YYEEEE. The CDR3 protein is CASSTTGSRETQYF. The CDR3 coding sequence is TGTGCCAGCAGCACGACAGGGAGCCGGGAGACCCAGTACTTC. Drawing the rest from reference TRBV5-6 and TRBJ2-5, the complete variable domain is DAGVTQSPTHLIKTRGQQVTLRCSPKSGHDTVSWYQQALGQGPQFIFQYYEEEERQRGNFPDRFSGHQFPNYSSELNVNALLLGDSALYLCASSTTGSRETQYFGPGTRLLVL.

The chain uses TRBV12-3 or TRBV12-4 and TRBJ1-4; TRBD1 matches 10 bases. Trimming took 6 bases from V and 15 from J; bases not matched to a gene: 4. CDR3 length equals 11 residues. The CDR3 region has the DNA TGTGCCAGCAGCCCCGGGACAGGGGTGTTTTTT. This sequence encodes CASSPGTGVFF.

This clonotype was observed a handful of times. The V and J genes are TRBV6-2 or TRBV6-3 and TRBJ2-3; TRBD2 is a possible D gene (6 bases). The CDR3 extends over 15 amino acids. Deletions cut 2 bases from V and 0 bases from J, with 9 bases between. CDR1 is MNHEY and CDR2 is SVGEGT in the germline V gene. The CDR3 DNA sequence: TGTGCCAGCAGTTACGCGGGATTAAGCACAGATACGCAGTATTTT. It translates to CASSYAGLSTDTQYF.

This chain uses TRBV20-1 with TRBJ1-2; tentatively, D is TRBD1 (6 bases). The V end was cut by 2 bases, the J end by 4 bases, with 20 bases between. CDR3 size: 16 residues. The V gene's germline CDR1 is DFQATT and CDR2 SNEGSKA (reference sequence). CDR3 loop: CSARSFSDSGIYGYTF. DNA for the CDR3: TGCAGTGCTAGAAGTTTCTCGGACAGTGGGATCTATGGCTACACCTTC.

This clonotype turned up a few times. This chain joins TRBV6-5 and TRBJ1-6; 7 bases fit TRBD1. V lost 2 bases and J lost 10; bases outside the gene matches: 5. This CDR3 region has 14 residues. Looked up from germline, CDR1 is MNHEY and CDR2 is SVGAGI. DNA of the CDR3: TGTGCCAGCAGTTACGGGCAGGGGGGGTCACCCCTCCACTTT. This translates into CASSYGQGGSPLHF.

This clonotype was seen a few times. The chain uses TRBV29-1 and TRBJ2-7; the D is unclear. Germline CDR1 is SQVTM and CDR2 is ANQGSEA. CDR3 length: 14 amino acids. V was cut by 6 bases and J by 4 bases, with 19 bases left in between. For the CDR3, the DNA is TGCAGCGTGGCCGTGTGGACGGATTTTTACGAGCAGTACTTC. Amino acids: CSVAVWTDFYEQYF.

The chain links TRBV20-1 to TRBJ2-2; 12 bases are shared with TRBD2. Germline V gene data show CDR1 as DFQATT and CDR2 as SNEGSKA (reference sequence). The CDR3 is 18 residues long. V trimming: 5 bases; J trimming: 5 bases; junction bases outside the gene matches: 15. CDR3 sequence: CSAQGVTSGGRGTGELFF. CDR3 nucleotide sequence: TGCAGTGCTCAGGGGGTGACTAGCGGGGGACGTGGGACCGGGGAGCTGTTTTTT.

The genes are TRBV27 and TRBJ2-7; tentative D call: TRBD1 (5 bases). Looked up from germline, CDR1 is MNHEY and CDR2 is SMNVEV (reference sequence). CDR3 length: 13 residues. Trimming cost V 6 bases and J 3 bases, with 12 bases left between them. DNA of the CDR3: TGTGCCAGCAGAAGCAGGGATATCTACGAGCAGTACTTC. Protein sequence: CASRSRDIYEQYF.

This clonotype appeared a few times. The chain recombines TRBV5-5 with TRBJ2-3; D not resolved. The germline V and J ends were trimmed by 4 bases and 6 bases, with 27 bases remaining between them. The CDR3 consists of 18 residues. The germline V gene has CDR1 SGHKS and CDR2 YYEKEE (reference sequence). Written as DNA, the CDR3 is TGTGCCAGCAGCCCGAGCTTGACCGGATCCCCCAGTTGGGATACGCAGTATTTT. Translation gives CASSPSLTGSPSWDTQYF.

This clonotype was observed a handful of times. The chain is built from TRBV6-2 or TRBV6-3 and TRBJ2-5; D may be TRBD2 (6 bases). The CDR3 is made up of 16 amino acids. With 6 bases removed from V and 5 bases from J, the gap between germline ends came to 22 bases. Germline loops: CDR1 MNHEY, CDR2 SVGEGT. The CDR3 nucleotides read TGTGCCAGCAGCACCCCGGCGGGACTCCAGGGCGAGACCCAGTACTTC. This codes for CASSTPAGLQGETQYF.

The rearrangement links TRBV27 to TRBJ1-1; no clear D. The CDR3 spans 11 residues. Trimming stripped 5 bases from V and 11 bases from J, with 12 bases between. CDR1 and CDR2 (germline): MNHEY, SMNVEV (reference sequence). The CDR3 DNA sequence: TGTGCCAGCAGTCCCCCGGGTGGGGCTTTCTTT. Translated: CASSPPGGAFF.

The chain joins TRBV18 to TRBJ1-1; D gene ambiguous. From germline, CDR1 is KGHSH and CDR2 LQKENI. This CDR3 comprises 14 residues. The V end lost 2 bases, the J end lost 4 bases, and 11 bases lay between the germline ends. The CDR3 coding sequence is TGTGCCAGCTCACCATCCCCTGCCCTCACTGAAGCTTTCTTT. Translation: CASSPSPALTEAFF.

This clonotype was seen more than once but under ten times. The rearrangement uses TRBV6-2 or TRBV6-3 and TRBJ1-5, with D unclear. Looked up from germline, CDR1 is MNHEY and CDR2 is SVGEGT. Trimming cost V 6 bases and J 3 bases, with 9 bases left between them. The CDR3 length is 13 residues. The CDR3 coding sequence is TGTGCCAGCAGGCAGAACCTCAATCAGCCCCAGCATTTT. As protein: CASRQNLNQPQHF.

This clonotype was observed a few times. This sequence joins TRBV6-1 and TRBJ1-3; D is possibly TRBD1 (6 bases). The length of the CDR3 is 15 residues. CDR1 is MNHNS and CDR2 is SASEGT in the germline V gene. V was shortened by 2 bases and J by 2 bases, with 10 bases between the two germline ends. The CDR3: CASSEPDSPGNTIYF. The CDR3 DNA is TGTGCCAGCAGTGAACCGGACAGCCCTGGAAACACCATATATTTT.

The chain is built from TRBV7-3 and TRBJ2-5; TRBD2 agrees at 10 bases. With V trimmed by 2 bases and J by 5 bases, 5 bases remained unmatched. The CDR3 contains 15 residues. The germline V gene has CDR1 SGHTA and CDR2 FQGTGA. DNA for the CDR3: TGTGCCAGCAGCTTAGTAAGCGGGGGGGCTGAGACCCAGTACTTC. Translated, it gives CASSLVSGGAETQYF.

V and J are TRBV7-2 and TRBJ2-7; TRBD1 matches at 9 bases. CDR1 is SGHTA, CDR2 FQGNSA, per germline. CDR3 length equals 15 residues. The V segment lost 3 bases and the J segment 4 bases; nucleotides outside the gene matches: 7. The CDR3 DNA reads TGTGCCAGCAGCTTTGTAGGACAGGGGATTTACGAGCAGTACTTC. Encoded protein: CASSFVGQGIYEQYF. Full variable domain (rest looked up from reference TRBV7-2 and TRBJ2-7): GAGVSQSPSNKVTEKGKDVELRCDPISGHTALYWYRQSLGQGLEFLIYFQGNSAPDKSGLPSDRFSAERTGGSVSTLTIQRTQQEDSAVYLCASSFVGQGIYEQYFGPGTRLTVT.